Below are 5 T cell receptor beta chains sequenced from a single sample in a study of PD-L1 blockade in urothelial cancer. Produced via immunoSEQ multiplex PCR; TCRdb's table is partial and in-frame only. Among 90,000 to 120,000 clones, over 75% were seen once, and the ten largest hold approximately 2.4%. This material consisted of PBMCs, taken around atezolizumab (anti-PD-L1) treatment. These TCRs come from a man aged 50-60 years with urothelial cancer.

The genes are TRBV21-1 and TRBJ1-1; the table assigns TRBD1, which was not confirmed against the DNA. TRBV21-1 is designated a pseudogene. The CDR3 totals 16 residues. As DNA, the CDR3 is TGTGCCAGCAGCAACCGTCAGACAGGGGTAAACACTGAAGCTTTCTTT. This gives the protein CASSNRQTGVNTEAFF.

The rearrangement links TRBV6-1 to TRBJ2-3; D is possibly TRBD2 (5 bases). The V gene lost 5 bases and the J gene lost 7 bases, with 7 bases spanning the gap. The CDR3 length is 11 residues. Germline V lookup: CDR1 MNHNS, CDR2 SASEGT. The CDR3 here is CASSFGNTQYF. As DNA, the CDR3 is TGTGCCAGCAGTTTCGGGAATACGCAGTATTTT.

V and J are TRBV7-8 and TRBJ2-7, with D unclear. This CDR3 contains 17 residues. CDR1 SGHVS and CDR2 FQNEAQ come from the germline V gene. The V gene lost 1 base and the J gene lost 3 bases, with 19 bases spanning the gap. For the CDR3, the DNA is TGTGCCAGCAGCTTAGATGCCCCCCAGACTTTCCACTACGAGCAGTACTTC. This sequence encodes CASSLDAPQTFHYEQYF.

The chain recombines TRBV6-4 with TRBJ2-2, with D perhaps matching TRBD2 (6 bases). Trimming removed 8 bases at V and 6 bases at J, with 22 bases between. This CDR3 has 16 amino acids. Germline V gene sequence: CDR1 MRHNA, CDR2 SNTAGT. CDR3 DNA: TGTGCCAGCCTAGAGGGTACCGGGAGAGGGCCCGGGGAGCTGTTTTTT. As protein: CASLEGTGRGPGELFF.

This clone was picked up one time. V and J are TRBV11-1 and TRBJ2-1, with TRBD2 matching 7 bases. Germline-derived CDR1 and CDR2 are SGHAT and FQDESV (reference sequence). After removal of 6 bases from V and 8 bases from J, the junction contained 10 bases not matched to a gene. The CDR3 length is 14 residues. CDR3 sequence reads: CASRQRAGVDEQFF. CDR3 nucleotides: TGTGCCAGCAGGCAGCGGGCGGGGGTCGATGAGCAGTTCTTC.